This T cell receptor (beta chain) was observed in a study of blood T cell repertoires in COVID-19. For the study at large: Acute-phase and convalescent COVID-19 samples originated in the United States, Italy and Spain.

Trimming cost V 4 bases and J 4 bases, with 25 bases left between them. This CDR3 spans 19 amino acids. The germline gives CDR1 SGHTA, CDR2 FQGTGA. Using immunoSEQ multiplex PCR, the repertoire was profiled, and TCRdb retains in-frame clones only, with some absent. The sample holds more than 150,000 clones; 70% to 90% are singletons and the top ten take roughly 0.99%. The specimen sequenced was peripheral blood. The chain employs TRBV7-3 and TRBJ1-4, with a possible D match to TRBD1 (5 bases). This TCR derives from a man younger than 35 with acute or convalescent COVID-19. CDR3 bases: TGTGCCAGCAGCTCAGGGTCCGAACACCAACGGTTAAGTAATGAAAAACTGTTTTTT. This gives the protein CASSSGSEHQRLSNEKLFF.